This TCR beta chain was captured in a study of blood T cell repertoires in COVID-19. CDR1 is LGHNT, CDR2 FRNRAP, per germline. The V gene end was trimmed by 6 bases and the J gene end by 0 bases; junction bases not matched to a gene: 8. This CDR3 is built from 16 residues. Individuals aged roughly 18 to 95 years were recruited from 20 to 25 US areas. Self-reported history from a screening survey and questionnaire set each donor's cohort. Donors in Cohort 3 counted as recovered after two negative PCRs, clearance, or symptom resolution. Original processing methods: It was from reference gene primer amplification that nucleated cell counts were estimated. This table comes from immunoSEQ multiplex PCR, and its TCRdb copy is limited to in-frame clones, with some not included. V, J and clone size were drawn from that table, and D and trimming were deduced from the DNA. The data show 150,000 or so clones, over 75% seen once.

The sequencing input was PBMCs or T cells enriched from blood (not recorded which). The gene calls are TRBV12-5 and TRBJ2-3, with 8 bases matching TRBD1. This TCR was sampled from a man aged 50 or older who had recovered from COVID-19. The CDR3 DNA follows: TGTGCTAGTGGCTCCAAGACAGGGGCTAGCACAGATACGCAGTATTTT. Its translation: CASGSKTGASTDTQYF.